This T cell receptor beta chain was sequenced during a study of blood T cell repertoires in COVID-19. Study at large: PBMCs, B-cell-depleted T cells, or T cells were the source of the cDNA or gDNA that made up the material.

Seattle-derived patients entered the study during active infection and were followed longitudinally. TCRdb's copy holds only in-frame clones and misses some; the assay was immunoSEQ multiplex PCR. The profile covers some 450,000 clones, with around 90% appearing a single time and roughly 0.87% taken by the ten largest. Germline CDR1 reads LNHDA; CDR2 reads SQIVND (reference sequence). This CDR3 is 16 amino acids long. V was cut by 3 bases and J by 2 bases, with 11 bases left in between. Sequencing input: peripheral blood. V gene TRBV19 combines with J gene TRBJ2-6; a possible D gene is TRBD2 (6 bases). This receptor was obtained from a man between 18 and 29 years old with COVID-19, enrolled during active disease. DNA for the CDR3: TGTGCCAGTAGTATTCAAGGGGAGGCTGGGGCCAACGTCCTGACTTTC. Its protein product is CASSIQGEAGANVLTF.